Presented here are 22 T cell receptor beta chains from one specimen sequenced in a study of T cells in Graves' hyperthyroidism and ophthalmopathy. TCR beta CDR3 sequences were amplified from RNA transcripts. With the HTBI primer set, the TCR CDR3 went through a first round of RT-PCR. TCRdb re-derived calls from the multiplex PCR reads in MiXCR, one entry per CDR3 protein. The table includes 560,000 or so distinct CDR3 sequences, just under 20% detected once. Sequenced: blood. Receptor source: a man aged 35 to 55 with Graves' ophthalmopathy.

In its sample, this clonotype was seen many times. J is TRBJ1-1 and V is TRBV3-1; D gene ambiguous. The length of the CDR3 is 13 residues. The V end lost 0 bases, the J end lost 7 bases, and 9 bases lay between the germline ends. The germline CDR1 and CDR2 sequences are LGHDT and YNNKEL (reference sequence). The CDR3 DNA is TGTGCCAGCAGCCAAGATGGCGAGAGTGAAGCTTTCTTT. It encodes CASSQDGESEAFF.

V usage is TRBV18 and J usage is TRBJ2-5, with D hard to call. Germline values: CDR1 KGHSH, CDR2 LQKENI. The CDR3 has 13 residues. V was trimmed by 1 base and J by 4 bases, leaving 7 bases between them. The CDR3 DNA sequence: TGTGCCAGCTCACCACGAAATGGAGAGACCCAGTACTTC. This sequence encodes CASSPRNGETQYF.

This clonotype was seen a few times. This chain joins TRBV11-1 and TRBJ2-4, with 7 bases fitting TRBD2. V gave up 5 bases and J gave up 3 bases; unmatched junction bases: 10. The CDR3 is 16 amino acids. Looked up from germline, CDR1 is SGHAT and CDR2 is FQDESV (reference sequence). The CDR3 DNA follows: TGTGCCAGCAGCCCTCGGACTAGTGAGCTCAAAAACATTCAGTACTTC. Amino acid sequence: CASSPRTSELKNIQYF.

V usage is TRBV6-1 and J usage is TRBJ2-1, with a possible D match to TRBD1 (5 bases). V shed 5 bases and J shed 0 bases, with 11 bases lying between them. CDR1 and CDR2 (germline): MNHNS, SASEGT. The CDR3 is made up of 15 amino acids. In nucleotides, the CDR3 is TGTGCCAGCAGTCGAGCAGGGCTCTCCTACAATGAGCAGTTCTTC. This translates into CASSRAGLSYNEQFF.

This clonotype appeared a few times. The genes are TRBV28 and TRBJ2-7; weak D call: TRBD1 (5 bases). The V end lost 1 base, the J end lost 5 bases, and 12 bases lay between the germline ends. The V gene's germline CDR1 is MDHEN and CDR2 SYDVKM. The CDR3 has 14 residues. The CDR3 region is CASSLFPGKNEQYF. The CDR3 DNA reads TGTGCCAGCAGTTTATTCCCAGGGAAGAACGAGCAGTACTTC.

The table lists this clonotype with a few counts. This rearrangement joins TRBV11-2 to TRBJ2-1; TRBD1 is a possible D gene (5 bases). Germline-derived CDR1 and CDR2 are SGHAT and FQNNGV. Trimming removed 4 bases from V and 7 bases from J, with 11 bases in between. This CDR3 is 13 amino acids long. The CDR3, as DNA: TGTGCCAGCAGCTCGACCAAGGGGAATGAGCAGTTCTTC. It codes for CASSSTKGNEQFF.

The chain has TRBV27 and TRBJ1-1; D possibly corresponds to TRBD1 (6 bases). Trimming took off 6 bases at V and 6 bases at J, with 14 bases between the two ends. The CDR3 has 13 amino acids. CDR1 is MNHEY, CDR2 SMNVEV, per germline (reference sequence). The CDR3 nucleotides read TGTGCCAGCAGGCCCGGGGGGGGCCCTGAAGCTTTCTTT. Translated: CASRPGGGPEAFF.

The CDR3 reads CASTFWGGNEQYF. CDR3 nucleotides: TGTGCCAGCACCTTTTGGGGAGGCAACGAGCAGTACTTC. The rearrangement uses TRBV12-3 or TRBV12-4 and TRBJ2-7, with D possibly TRBD2 on 6 matching bases. The CDR3 totals 13 residues. Trimming took off 7 bases at V and 5 bases at J, with 15 bases between the two ends.

This clonotype has ten or more counts. The chain recombines TRBV24-1 with TRBJ2-3; TRBD1 is a possible D gene (6 bases). CDR3 size: 16 residues. V lost 3 bases, J lost 0 bases, and 12 bases lay in between. CDR1 and CDR2 (germline): KGHDR, SFDVKD. CDR3 protein: CATSDPGQTSTDTQYF. The CDR3 DNA reads as TGTGCCACCAGTGATCCCGGACAGACAAGCACAGATACGCAGTATTTT.

The chain links TRBV6-1 to TRBJ2-6; D is perhaps TRBD1 (5 bases). From germline, CDR1 is MNHNS and CDR2 SASEGT. The CDR3 is 17 amino acids. Trimming pared 9 bases from V and 2 bases from J, leaving 20 bases between. This CDR3 reads CASNSRERGTGANVLTF. In nucleotides, the CDR3 is TGTGCCAGTAACTCCAGGGAAAGGGGCACTGGGGCCAACGTCCTGACTTTC.

This clonotype has just a few counts. This chain joins TRBV20-1 and TRBJ2-4; either TRBD1 or TRBD2 may fit D (5 bases each). Germline V CDR1 and CDR2: DFQATT, SNEGSKA (reference sequence). This CDR3 region has 13 residues. The V end was cut by 5 bases, the J end by 0 bases, with 8 bases between. As DNA, the CDR3 is TGCAGTGCTGTAGGGACAGCCAAAAACATTCAGTACTTC. Protein product: CSAVGTAKNIQYF.

The chain uses TRBV12-3 or TRBV12-4 and TRBJ2-2; D call uncertain. The CDR3 contains 13 residues. The germline V and J ends were trimmed by 7 bases and 5 bases, with 11 bases remaining between them. In nucleotides, the CDR3 is TGTGCCAGCACCGAAGTGCGAACCGGGGAGCTGTTTTTT. Translated: CASTEVRTGELFF.

The V call is TRBV2, the J call TRBJ1-6; 9 nucleotides agree with TRBD1. CDR3 size: 13 residues. In germline, CDR1 is SNHLY, CDR2 FYNNEI. V dropped 7 bases and J dropped 13; count of bases not matched to a gene: 8. CDR3 in DNA: TGTGCCAGCAACGAGGCAGGGACAGGGCCCCTCCACTTT. It is translated as CASNEAGTGPLHF.

A remark on this clonotype: A read error is possible here, since a much larger clone lies one base away. This sequence joins TRBV27 and TRBJ2-1; D ambiguous. The J call may be wrong; the DNA end is better matched by TRBJ2-7. CDR3 size: 16 residues. Germline loops: CDR1 MNHEY, CDR2 SMNVEV (reference sequence). In DNA, the CDR3 is TGTGCCAGCAGTTTCAGGCGGACGAGCTCCTACAATGAGCAGTACTTC. Amino acids: CASSFRRTSSYNEQYF.

This clonotype was counted many times. The chain combines TRBV28 with TRBJ2-7, with 8 positions matching TRBD2. Germline values: CDR1 MDHEN, CDR2 SYDVKM. This CDR3 has 14 residues. V was clipped by 3 bases and J by 4 bases; unmatched bases: 5. DNA of the CDR3: TGTGCCAGCAGTTTTCGGGAGGGGACTTACGAGCAGTACTTC. Its translation: CASSFREGTYEQYF.

The genes are TRBV18 and TRBJ1-1, with a tentative D call TRBD1 (5 bases). The CDR3 extends over 14 amino acids. V lost 6 bases, J lost 1 base, and 12 bases lay in between. CDR1 is KGHSH, CDR2 LQKENI, per germline. CDR3 coding DNA: TGTGCCAGCTCCAAAGGGGAAAGGAACACTGAAGCTTTCTTT. Protein product: CASSKGERNTEAFF.

This clonotype was observed at least ten times. The V call is TRBV27, the J call TRBJ2-7; 7 nucleotides align to TRBD2. This CDR3 comprises 15 residues. Germline lookup yields CDR1 MNHEY and CDR2 SMNVEV (reference sequence). Trimming took 4 bases from V and 0 from J; bases not matched to a gene: 6. The CDR3 DNA sequence: TGTGCCAGCAGTTACTCTAGCGGAGGCTCCTACGAGCAGTACTTC. This translates into CASSYSSGGSYEQYF.

The chain couples TRBV30 to TRBJ1-5; D not certain. The CDR3 is 14 amino acids. Germline loops: CDR1 GTSNPN, CDR2 SVGIG (reference sequence). Between the trimmed V and J ends, which lost 2 bases and 2 bases, there was a span of 10 bases. The CDR3 sequence: CAWSPQRRNQPQHF. As DNA, the CDR3 is TGTGCCTGGAGTCCCCAACGGCGCAATCAGCCCCAGCATTTT.

The rearrangement links TRBV7-6 to TRBJ1-3; D unresolved. CDR1 and CDR2 (germline): SGHVS, FNYEAQ. The CDR3 contains 16 residues. Trimming shortened V by 1 base and J by 0 bases, and 10 bases separated the two germline ends. The CDR3 DNA is TGTGCCAGCAGCTTAGACGGGATGAGCTCTGGAAACACCATATATTTT. It translates to CASSLDGMSSGNTIYF.

This clonotype was recorded at least ten times. J is TRBJ2-7 and V is TRBV13; D is uncertain. Between the trimmed V and J ends, which lost 5 bases and 1 base, there was a span of 12 bases. The CDR3 consists of 14 residues. Germline CDR1 reads PRHDT; CDR2 reads FYEKMQ (reference sequence). The CDR3 DNA is TGTGCCAGCAGCCCAGAGGTCAGTTCCTACGAGCAGTACTTC. This encodes CASSPEVSSYEQYF.

In its sample, this clonotype was seen a few times. The chain recombines TRBV7-3 with TRBJ2-1; D is uncertain. Germline V gene data show CDR1 as SGHTA and CDR2 as FQGTGA. The ends were cut back, 4 bases at V and 8 bases at J, with 12 bases in the middle. The length of the CDR3 is 13 residues. This CDR3 is CASSSPSSYEQFF. The CDR3 DNA reads as TGTGCCAGCAGCTCCCCGAGTAGTTATGAGCAGTTCTTC.

The chain carries TRBV9 and TRBJ2-1; the match to TRBD1 covers 9 bases. Germline trimming cut 0 bases from V and 8 bases from J; bases unmatched to any gene: 6. Germline assignment: CDR1 SGDLS and CDR2 YYNGEE. CDR3 length: 15 amino acids. The CDR3 DNA sequence: TGTGCCAGCAGCGTAGGTGGACAGGGGCTTCATGAGCAGTTCTTC. This sequence encodes CASSVGGQGLHEQFF.